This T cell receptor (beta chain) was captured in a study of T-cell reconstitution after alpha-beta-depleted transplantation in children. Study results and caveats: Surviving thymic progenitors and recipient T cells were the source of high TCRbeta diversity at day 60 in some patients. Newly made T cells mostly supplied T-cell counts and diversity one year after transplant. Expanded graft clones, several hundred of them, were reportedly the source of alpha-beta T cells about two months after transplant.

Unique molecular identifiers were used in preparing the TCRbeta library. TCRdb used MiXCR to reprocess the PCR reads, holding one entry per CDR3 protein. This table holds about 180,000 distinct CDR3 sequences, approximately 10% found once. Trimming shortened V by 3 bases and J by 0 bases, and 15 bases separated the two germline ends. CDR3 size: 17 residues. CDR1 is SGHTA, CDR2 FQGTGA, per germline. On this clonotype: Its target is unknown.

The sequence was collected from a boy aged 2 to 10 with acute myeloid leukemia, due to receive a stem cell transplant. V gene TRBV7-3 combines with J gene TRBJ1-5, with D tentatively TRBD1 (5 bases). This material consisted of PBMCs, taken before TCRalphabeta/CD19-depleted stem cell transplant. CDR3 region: CASSFLLTGHSNQPQHF. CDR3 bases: TGTGCCAGCAGCTTCCTACTAACGGGGCATAGCAATCAGCCCCAGCATTTT.